This T cell receptor (beta chain) was identified in a study of control samples from healthy donors and cancer patients. Germline V gene data show CDR1 as LNHNV and CDR2 as YYDKDF (reference sequence). Between the trimmed V and J ends, which lost 2 bases and 1 base, there was a span of 16 bases. The CDR3 contains 17 residues. TCRdb's table, derived via immunoSEQ multiplex PCR, lists solely in-frame clones and lacks some. The data contain about 55,000 clones, around 97% of them seen just once; the ten biggest clones take up around 2%. The receptor comes from a woman aged 25 to 39 in good health. The V call is TRBV15, the J call TRBJ2-3; TRBD2 is a possible D gene (5 bases). Input material: blood. The CDR3 nucleotides read TGTGCCACCAGCAGATCCCCTCCACTCGGGGGCACAGATACGCAGTATTTT. Translating it yields CATSRSPPLGGTDTQYF.